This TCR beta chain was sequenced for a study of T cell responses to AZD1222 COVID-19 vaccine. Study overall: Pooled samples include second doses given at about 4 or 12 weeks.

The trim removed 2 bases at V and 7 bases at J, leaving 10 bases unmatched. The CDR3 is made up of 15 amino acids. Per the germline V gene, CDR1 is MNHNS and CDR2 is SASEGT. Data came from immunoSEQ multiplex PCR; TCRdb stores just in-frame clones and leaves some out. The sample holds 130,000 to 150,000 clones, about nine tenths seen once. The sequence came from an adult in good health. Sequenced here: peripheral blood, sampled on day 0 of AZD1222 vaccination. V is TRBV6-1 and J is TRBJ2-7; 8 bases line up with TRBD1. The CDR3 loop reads CASSELAQGAGEQYF. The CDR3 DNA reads TGTGCCAGCAGTGAACTGGCCCAGGGGGCGGGTGAGCAGTACTTC.